The subject of this entry is one T cell receptor (beta chain). No antigen is known for it. Germline trimming cut 1 base from V and 7 bases from J; bases unmatched to any gene: 9. The CDR3 contains 15 residues. The germline V gene encodes CDR1 SGHVS and CDR2 FNYEAQ. The source of the sample is a study of OX40 agonist ivuxolimab in advanced cancers. Study background: The patients received ivuxolimab by intravenous route every 2 weeks at 0.01 to 10 mg/kg. General observations from the study: By week 6 at 0.1 to 3.0 mg/kg, blood CD4+ and CD8+ T cells had expanded clonally.

Profiled with immunoSEQ multiplex PCR; TCRdb holds only in-frame clones, not every one. The sample lists fewer than 90,000 clones; 91% were seen once. This TCR derives from an adult with an advanced solid tumor such as melanoma, head and neck, liver or kidney cancer. This specimen was CD4+ or CD8+ T cells sorted from blood, taken in a trial of the OX40 agonist ivuxolimab. This rearrangement joins TRBV7-6 to TRBJ2-7, with 8 positions matching TRBD2. The CDR3 here is CASSLVGGPGGEQYF. As DNA, the CDR3 is TGTGCCAGCAGCTTAGTAGGGGGGCCGGGAGGGGAGCAGTACTTC.